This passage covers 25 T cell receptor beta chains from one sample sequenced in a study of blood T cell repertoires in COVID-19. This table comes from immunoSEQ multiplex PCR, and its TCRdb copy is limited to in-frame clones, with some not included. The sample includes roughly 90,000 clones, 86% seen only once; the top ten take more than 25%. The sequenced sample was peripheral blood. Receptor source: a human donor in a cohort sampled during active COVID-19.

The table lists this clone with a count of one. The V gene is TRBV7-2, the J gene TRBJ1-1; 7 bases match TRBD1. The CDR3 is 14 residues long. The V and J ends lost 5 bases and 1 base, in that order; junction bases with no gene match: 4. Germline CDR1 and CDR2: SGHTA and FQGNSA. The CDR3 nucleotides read TGTGCCAGCAGCCTGACAGGGTCGAACACTGAAGCTTTCTTT. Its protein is CASSLTGSNTEAFF.

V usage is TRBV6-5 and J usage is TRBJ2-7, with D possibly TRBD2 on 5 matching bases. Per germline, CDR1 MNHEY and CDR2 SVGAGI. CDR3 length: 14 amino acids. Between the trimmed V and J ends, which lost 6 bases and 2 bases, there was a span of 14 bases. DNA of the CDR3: TGTGCCAGCAGACCAACTAGAAATCCCTACGAGCAGTACTTC. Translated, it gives CASRPTRNPYEQYF.

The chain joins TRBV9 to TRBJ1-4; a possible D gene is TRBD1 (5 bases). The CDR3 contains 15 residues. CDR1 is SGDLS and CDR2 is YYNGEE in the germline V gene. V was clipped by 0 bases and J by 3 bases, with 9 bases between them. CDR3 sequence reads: CASSVAAGSNEKLFF. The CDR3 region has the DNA TGTGCCAGCAGCGTAGCCGCAGGGTCTAATGAAAAACTGTTTTTT.

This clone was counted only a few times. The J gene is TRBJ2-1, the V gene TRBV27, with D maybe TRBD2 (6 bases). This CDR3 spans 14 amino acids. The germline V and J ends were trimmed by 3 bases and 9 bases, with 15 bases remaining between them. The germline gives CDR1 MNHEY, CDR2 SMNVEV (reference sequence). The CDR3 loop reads CASSLDGGFFEQFF. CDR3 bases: TGTGCCAGCAGTTTGGACGGGGGTTTCTTTGAGCAGTTCTTC.

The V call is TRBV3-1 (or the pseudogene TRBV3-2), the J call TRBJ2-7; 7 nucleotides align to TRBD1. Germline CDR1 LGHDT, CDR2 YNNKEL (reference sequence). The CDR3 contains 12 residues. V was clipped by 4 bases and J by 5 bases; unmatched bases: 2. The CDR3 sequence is CASSPTGNEQYF. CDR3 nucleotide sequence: TGTGCCAGCAGCCCGACAGGGAACGAGCAGTACTTC.

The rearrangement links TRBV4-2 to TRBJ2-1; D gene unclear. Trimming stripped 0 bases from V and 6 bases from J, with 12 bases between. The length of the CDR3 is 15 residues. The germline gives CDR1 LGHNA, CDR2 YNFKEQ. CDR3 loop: CASSQEGSTINEQFF. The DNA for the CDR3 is TGTGCCAGCAGCCAAGAAGGCTCTACTATCAATGAGCAGTTCTTC.

The CDR3 sequence: CASSFGAGFYEQYF. Written as DNA, the CDR3 is TGTGCCAGCAGCTTCGGAGCGGGGTTTTACGAGCAGTACTTC. The chain joins TRBV7-9 to TRBJ2-7, with 7 bases lining up with TRBD2. The CDR3 runs 14 residues. Germline V gives CDR1 SEHNR, CDR2 FQNEAQ (reference sequence). Trimming removed 3 bases from V and 4 bases from J; junction bases left unmatched: 6.

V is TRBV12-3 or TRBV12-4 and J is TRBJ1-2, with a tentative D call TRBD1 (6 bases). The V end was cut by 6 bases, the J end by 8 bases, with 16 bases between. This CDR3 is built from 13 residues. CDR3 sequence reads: CASSHRELGGYTF. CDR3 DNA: TGTGCCAGCAGCCACAGGGAGCTCGGCGGCTACACCTTC.

The CDR3 DNA is TGCGCCAGCAGCCCTCAGGGGGTTGGCGGGGAGCTGTTTTTT. Translating it yields CASSPQGVGGELFF. The V and J genes are TRBV5-1 and TRBJ2-2; 7 bases are shared with TRBD1. There are 14 residues in the CDR3. V trimming: 4 bases; J trimming: 7 bases; junction bases outside the gene matches: 7. Germline V lookup: CDR1 SGHRS, CDR2 YFSETQ.

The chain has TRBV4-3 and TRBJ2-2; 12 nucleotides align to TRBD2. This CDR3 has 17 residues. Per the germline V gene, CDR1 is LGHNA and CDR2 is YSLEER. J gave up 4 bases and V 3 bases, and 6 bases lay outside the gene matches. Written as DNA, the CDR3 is TGCGCCAGCAGCCAGCAGACTAGCGGGGGAAGCACCGGGGAGCTGTTTTTT. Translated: CASSQQTSGGSTGELFF.

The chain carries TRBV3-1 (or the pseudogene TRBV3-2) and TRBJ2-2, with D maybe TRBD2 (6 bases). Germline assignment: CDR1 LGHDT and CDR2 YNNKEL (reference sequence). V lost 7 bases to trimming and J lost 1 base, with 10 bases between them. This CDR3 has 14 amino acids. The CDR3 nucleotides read TGTGCCAGCACCGGGAGTTTGAACACCGGGGAGCTGTTTTTT. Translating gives CASTGSLNTGELFF.

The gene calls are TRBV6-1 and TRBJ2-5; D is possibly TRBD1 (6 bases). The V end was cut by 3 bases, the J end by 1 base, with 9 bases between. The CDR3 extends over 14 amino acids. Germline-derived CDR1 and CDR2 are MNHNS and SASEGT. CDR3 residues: CASSDHRAQETQYF. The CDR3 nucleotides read TGTGCCAGCAGTGACCACAGGGCCCAAGAGACCCAGTACTTC.

Written as DNA, the CDR3 is TGTGCCAGCAGCACAGTGGGGGGACTAGCGGGAGGGGTTAATGAGCAGTTCTTC. This encodes CASSTVGGLAGGVNEQFF. The chain joins TRBV7-2 to TRBJ2-1, with 16 bases lining up with TRBD2. The V and J ends lost 5 bases and 7 bases, in that order; junction bases with no gene match: 11. The CDR3 extends over 18 amino acids. Germline lookup yields CDR1 SGHTA and CDR2 FQGNSA.

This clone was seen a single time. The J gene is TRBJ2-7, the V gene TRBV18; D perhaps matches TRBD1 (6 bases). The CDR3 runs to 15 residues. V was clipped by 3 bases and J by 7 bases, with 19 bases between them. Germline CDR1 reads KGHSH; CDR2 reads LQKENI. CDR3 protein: CASSPWGSGDQEQYF. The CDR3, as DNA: TGTGCCAGCTCACCCTGGGGGTCAGGGGATCAGGAGCAGTACTTC.

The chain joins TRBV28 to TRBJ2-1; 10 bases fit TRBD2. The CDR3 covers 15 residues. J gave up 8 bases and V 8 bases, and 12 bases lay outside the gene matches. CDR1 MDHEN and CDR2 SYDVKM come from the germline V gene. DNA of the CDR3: TGTGCCAGCGTTATAGCGGGAGGCCCCGTCCATGAGCAGTTCTTC. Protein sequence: CASVIAGGPVHEQFF.

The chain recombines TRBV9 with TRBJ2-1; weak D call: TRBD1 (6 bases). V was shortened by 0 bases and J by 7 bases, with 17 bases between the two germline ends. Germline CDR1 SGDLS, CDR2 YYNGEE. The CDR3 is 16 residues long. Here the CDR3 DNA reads TGTGCCAGCAGCGTAGACGGGCGGTCCCAGGGGAATGAGCAGTTCTTC. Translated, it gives CASSVDGRSQGNEQFF. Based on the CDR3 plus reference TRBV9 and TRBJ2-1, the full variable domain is DSGVTQTPKHLITATGQRVTLRCSPRSGDLSVYWYQQSLDQGLQFLIQYYNGEERAKGNILERFSAQQFPDLHSELNLSSLELGDSALYFCASSVDGRSQGNEQFFGPGTRLTVL.

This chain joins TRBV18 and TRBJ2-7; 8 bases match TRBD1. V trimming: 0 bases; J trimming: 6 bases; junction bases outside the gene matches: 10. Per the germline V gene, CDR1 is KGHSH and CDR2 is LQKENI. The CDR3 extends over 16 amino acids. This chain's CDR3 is CASSPPPGQVGGEQYF. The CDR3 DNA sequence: TGTGCCAGCTCACCACCACCGGGACAGGTTGGAGGCGAGCAGTACTTC. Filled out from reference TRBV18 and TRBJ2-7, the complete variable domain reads NAGVMQNPRHLVRRRGQEARLRCSPMKGHSHVYWYRQLPEEGLKFMVYLQKENIIDESGMPKERFSAEFPKEGPSILRIQQVVRGDSAAYFCASSPPPGQVGGEQYFGPGTRLTVT.

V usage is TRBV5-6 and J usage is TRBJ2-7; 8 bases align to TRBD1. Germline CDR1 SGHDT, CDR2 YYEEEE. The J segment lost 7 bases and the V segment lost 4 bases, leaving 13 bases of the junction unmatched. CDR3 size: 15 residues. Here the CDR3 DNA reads TGTGCCAGCAGCCCCGGAACCGGGACAGGAGGTGAGCAGTACTTC. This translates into CASSPGTGTGGEQYF.

DNA of the CDR3: TGTGCCAGCAGCCCACAGGGGACTGGGGCCAACGTCCTGACTTTC. This gives the protein CASSPQGTGANVLTF. The chain combines TRBV7-3 with TRBJ2-6, with TRBD1 matching 7 bases. The CDR3 runs to 15 residues. Germline assignment: CDR1 SGHTA and CDR2 FQGTGA. V lost 5 bases to trimming and J lost 2 bases; unmatched junction nucleotides: 3.

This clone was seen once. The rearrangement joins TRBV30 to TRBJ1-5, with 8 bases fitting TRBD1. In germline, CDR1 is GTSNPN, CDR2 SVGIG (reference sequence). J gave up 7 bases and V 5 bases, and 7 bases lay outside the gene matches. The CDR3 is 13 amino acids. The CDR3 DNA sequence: TGTGCCTGGGCAGGGGGCTATAACCAGCCCCAGCATTTT. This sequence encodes CAWAGGYNQPQHF. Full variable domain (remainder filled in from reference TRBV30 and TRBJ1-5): SQTIHQWPATLVQPVGSPLSLECTVEGTSNPNLYWYRQAAGRGLQLLFYSVGIGQISSEVPQNLSASRPQDRQFILSSKKLLLSDSGFYLCAWAGGYNQPQHFGDGTRLSIL.

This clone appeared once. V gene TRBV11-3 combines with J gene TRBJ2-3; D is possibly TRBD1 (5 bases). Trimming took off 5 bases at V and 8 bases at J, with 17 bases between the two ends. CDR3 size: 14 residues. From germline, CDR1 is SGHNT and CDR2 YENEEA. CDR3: CASSPGSDPGTQYF. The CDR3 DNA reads TGTGCCAGCAGCCCAGGGTCCGATCCCGGTACGCAGTATTTT.

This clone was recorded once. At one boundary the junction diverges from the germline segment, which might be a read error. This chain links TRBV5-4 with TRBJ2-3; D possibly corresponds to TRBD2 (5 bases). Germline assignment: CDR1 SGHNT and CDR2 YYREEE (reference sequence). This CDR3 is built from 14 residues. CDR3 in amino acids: CASTPSPSTDTQCF. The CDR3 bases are TGTGCCAGCACTCCAAGCCCTAGCACAGATACGCAGTGTTTT.

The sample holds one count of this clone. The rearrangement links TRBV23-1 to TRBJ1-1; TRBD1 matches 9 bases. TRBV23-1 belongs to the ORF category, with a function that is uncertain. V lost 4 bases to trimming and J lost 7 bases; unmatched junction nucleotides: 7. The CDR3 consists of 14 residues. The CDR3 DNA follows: TGCGCCAGCAGTCTTCGGGACAGGGTAAGTGAAGCTTTCTTT. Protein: CASSLRDRVSEAFF.

The CDR3, as DNA: TGTGCCAGCAGTTACATTATGGGGGATAGCGGGAGTCCCTACAATGAGCAGTTCTTC. Protein sequence: CASSYIMGDSGSPYNEQFF. The chain has TRBV6-2 or TRBV6-3 and TRBJ2-1, with 9 bases lining up with TRBD2. CDR1 and CDR2 (germline): MNHEY, SVGEGT. This CDR3 is built from 19 residues. V lost 2 bases, J lost 2 bases, and 13 bases stayed unmatched.

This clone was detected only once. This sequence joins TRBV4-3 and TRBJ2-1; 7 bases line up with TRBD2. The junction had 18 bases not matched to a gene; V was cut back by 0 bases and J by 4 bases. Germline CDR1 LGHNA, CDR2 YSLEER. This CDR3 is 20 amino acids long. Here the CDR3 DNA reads TGCGCCAGCAGCCAAGACTCCCTAGCGGCTCTTACCTCGAGATACAATGAGCAGTTCTTC. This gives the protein CASSQDSLAALTSRYNEQFF.